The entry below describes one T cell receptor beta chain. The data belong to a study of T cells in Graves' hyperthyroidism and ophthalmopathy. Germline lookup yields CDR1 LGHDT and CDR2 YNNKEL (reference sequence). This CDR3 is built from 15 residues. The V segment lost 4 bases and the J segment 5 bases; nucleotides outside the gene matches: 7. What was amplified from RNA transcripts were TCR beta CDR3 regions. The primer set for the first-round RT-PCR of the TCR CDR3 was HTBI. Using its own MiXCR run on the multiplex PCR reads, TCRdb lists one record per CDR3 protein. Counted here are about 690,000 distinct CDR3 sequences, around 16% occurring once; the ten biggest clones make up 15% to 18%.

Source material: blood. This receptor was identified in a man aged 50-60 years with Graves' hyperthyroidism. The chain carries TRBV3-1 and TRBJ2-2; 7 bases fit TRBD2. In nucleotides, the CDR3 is TGTGCCAGCAGCCCCCCCGAGCGGGATACCGGGGAGCTGTTTTTT. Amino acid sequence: CASSPPERDTGELFF.